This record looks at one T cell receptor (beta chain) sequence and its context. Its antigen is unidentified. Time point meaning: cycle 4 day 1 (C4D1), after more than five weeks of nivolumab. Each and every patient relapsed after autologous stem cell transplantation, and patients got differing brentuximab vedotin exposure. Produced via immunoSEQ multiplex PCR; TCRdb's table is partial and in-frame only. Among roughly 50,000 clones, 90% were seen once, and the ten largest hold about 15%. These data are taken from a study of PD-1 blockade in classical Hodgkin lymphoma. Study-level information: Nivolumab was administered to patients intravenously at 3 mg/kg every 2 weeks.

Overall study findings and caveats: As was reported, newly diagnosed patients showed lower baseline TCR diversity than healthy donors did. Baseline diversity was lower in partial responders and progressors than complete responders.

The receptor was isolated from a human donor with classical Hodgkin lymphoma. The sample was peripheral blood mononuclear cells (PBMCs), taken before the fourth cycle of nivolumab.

Here the CDR3 reads CAIAMRGDSYEQYF. The CDR3 DNA is TGTGCCATCGCCATGAGGGGCGACTCCTACGAGCAGTACTTC. The chain joins TRBV10-3 to TRBJ2-7; D may be TRBD1 or TRBD2 (5 bases each). The length of the CDR3 is 14 residues. The germline gives CDR1 ENHRY, CDR2 SYGVKD. V lost 8 bases and J 0 bases, leaving 14 bases between the germline ends.